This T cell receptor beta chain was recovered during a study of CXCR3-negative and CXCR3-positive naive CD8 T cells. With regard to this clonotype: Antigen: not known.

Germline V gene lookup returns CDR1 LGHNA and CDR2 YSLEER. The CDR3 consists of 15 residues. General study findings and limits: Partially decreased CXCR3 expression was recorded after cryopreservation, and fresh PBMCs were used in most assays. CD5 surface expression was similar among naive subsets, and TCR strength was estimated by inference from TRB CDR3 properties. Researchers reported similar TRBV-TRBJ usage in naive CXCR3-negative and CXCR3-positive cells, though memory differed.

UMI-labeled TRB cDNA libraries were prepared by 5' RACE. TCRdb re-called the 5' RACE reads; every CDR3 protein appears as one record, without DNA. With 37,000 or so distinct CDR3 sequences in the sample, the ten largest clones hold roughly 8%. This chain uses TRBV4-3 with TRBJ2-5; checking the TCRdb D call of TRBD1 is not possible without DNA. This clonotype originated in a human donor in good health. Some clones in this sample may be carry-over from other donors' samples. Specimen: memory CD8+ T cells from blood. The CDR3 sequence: CASSQGGRYQETQYF.